Listed below are T cell receptor beta chains from one sample, sequenced in a study of blood T cells in healthy people across ages. TCRdb fed the 5' RACE reads into MiXCR, producing one record per CDR3 protein. The sample lists about 970,000 distinct CDR3 sequences, just over 50% occurring once. Sequencing used blood. These receptors were taken from a woman between 55 and 75 years old in good health. Each CDR3 is given with its conserved first and last residue. Fields, in order: J gene, V gene, D gene, clone size, CDR3 length, CDR3 DNA, CDR3 protein. The D gene is left open where the match is weak. Where a row states a size, it is once, few, many or the class of an expanded clone; other rows omit it.

J gene: TRBJ2-7
V gene: TRBV29-1
D gene: -
clone size: few
CDR3 length: 12
CDR3 DNA: TGCAGCGTCCGCGAGAGCTCCTACGAGCAGTACTTC
CDR3 protein: CSVRESSYEQYF

J gene: TRBJ2-5
V gene: TRBV9
D gene: TRBD2
clone size: -
CDR3 length: 16
CDR3 DNA: TGTGCCAGCAGCCCCCGACTAGCGGAGGGGAGAGAGACCCAGTACTTC
CDR3 protein: CASSPRLAEGRETQYF

J gene: TRBJ2-3
V gene: TRBV7-2
D gene: TRBD2
clone size: -
CDR3 length: 16
CDR3 DNA: TGTGCCAGCAGCATCGGGGGGGGTCCTAGCACAGATACGCAGTATTTT
CDR3 protein: CASSIGGGPSTDTQYF

J gene: TRBJ1-6
V gene: TRBV6-1
D gene: -
clone size: -
CDR3 length: 14
CDR3 DNA: TGTGCCAGCAGTGCTAATCCCCCGAATTCACCCCTCCACTTT
CDR3 protein: CASSANPPNSPLHF

J gene: TRBJ1-2
V gene: TRBV11-2
D gene: -
clone size: -
CDR3 length: 13
CDR3 DNA: TGTGCCAGCAGGGCGGGGGGTAGCTATGGCTACACCTTC
CDR3 protein: CASRAGGSYGYTF

J gene: TRBJ2-7
V gene: TRBV9
D gene: TRBD2
clone size: -
CDR3 length: 15
CDR3 DNA: TGTGCCAGCAGCGTAGGGGCGGGAGGGGCCTACGAGCAGTACTTC
CDR3 protein: CASSVGAGGAYEQYF

J gene: TRBJ2-2
V gene: TRBV12-3/TRBV12-4
D gene: -
clone size: -
CDR3 length: 15
CDR3 DNA: TGTGCCAGCACCTTTGGCGACCCGAACACCGGGGAGCTGTTTTTT
CDR3 protein: CASTFGDPNTGELFF

J gene: TRBJ2-4
V gene: TRBV20-1
D gene: TRBD1
clone size: -
CDR3 length: 15
CDR3 DNA: TGCAGTGCTACGGGGACAGGGGGCGTCGGAAACATTCAGTACTTC
CDR3 protein: CSATGTGGVGNIQYF

J gene: TRBJ2-7
V gene: TRBV6-1
D gene: TRBD1
clone size: -
CDR3 length: 14
CDR3 DNA: TGTGCCAGCAATGAGGACAGGGTACTTGCCGAGCAGTACTTC
CDR3 protein: CASNEDRVLAEQYF

J gene: TRBJ2-1
V gene: TRBV6-6
D gene: -
clone size: -
CDR3 length: 13
CDR3 DNA: TGTGCCAGCGCCAAGTTACAGGGAAATGAGCAGTTCTTC
CDR3 protein: CASAKLQGNEQFF

J gene: TRBJ2-7
V gene: TRBV28
D gene: -
clone size: -
CDR3 length: 15
CDR3 DNA: TGTGCCAGCAGTTTGCCCTCAAGAGCCGCCTACGAGCAGTACTTC
CDR3 protein: CASSLPSRAAYEQYF

J gene: TRBJ2-7
V gene: TRBV28
D gene: -
clone size: -
CDR3 length: 12
CDR3 DNA: TGTGCCACAGAAGGGGGAGTATCCGAGCAGTACTTC
CDR3 protein: CATEGGVSEQYF

J gene: TRBJ2-3
V gene: TRBV7-2
D gene: TRBD1
clone size: few
CDR3 length: 15
CDR3 DNA: TGTGCCAGCAGCTCCGGGACAGGGGGCTGGAATACGCAGTATTTT
CDR3 protein: CASSSGTGGWNTQYF

J gene: TRBJ2-7
V gene: TRBV28
D gene: -
clone size: -
CDR3 length: 16
CDR3 DNA: TGTGCCAGCAGTTTTTCGGGGGGCGCTCGATCCTACGAGCAGTACTTC
CDR3 protein: CASSFSGGARSYEQYF

J gene: TRBJ2-7
V gene: TRBV29-1
D gene: TRBD1
clone size: few
CDR3 length: 13
CDR3 DNA: TGCAGCGCCGGGACAGGAAGCTCCTACGAGCAGTACTTC
CDR3 protein: CSAGTGSSYEQYF

J gene: TRBJ2-7
V gene: TRBV6-2/TRBV6-3
D gene: -
clone size: -
CDR3 length: 13
CDR3 DNA: TGTGCCAACAGTCCGATGGGTCCCTACGAGCAGTACTTC
CDR3 protein: CANSPMGPYEQYF

J gene: TRBJ1-5
V gene: TRBV15
D gene: -
clone size: -
CDR3 length: 14
CDR3 DNA: TGTGCCACCAGCAGCACAGGGAACTATCAGCCCCAGCATTTT
CDR3 protein: CATSSTGNYQPQHF

J gene: TRBJ2-7
V gene: TRBV25-1
D gene: TRBD2
clone size: -
CDR3 length: 13
CDR3 DNA: TGTGCCAGCAGTGAACGAGCGGGAGAAGGGCAGTACTTC
CDR3 protein: CASSERAGEGQYF

J gene: TRBJ2-5
V gene: TRBV14
D gene: TRBD2
clone size: -
CDR3 length: 17
CDR3 DNA: TGTGCCAGCAGCCAAGTTAGCGGGAGAAATGGAAAAGAGACCCAGTACTTC
CDR3 protein: CASSQVSGRNGKETQYF

J gene: TRBJ2-5
V gene: TRBV7-7
D gene: TRBD1
clone size: -
CDR3 length: 15
CDR3 DNA: TGTGCCAGCAGCTTAGGACAGGGGGGCAACAATGAGCAGTACTTC
CDR3 protein: CASSLGQGGNNEQYF

J gene: TRBJ2-2
V gene: TRBV7-8
D gene: TRBD2
clone size: -
CDR3 length: 17
CDR3 DNA: TGTGCCAGCAGTCCAAAAGGAGCACTAGCGGGAGTTCTGGAGCTGTTTTTT
CDR3 protein: CASSPKGALAGVLELFF

J gene: TRBJ2-7
V gene: TRBV7-9
D gene: -
clone size: few
CDR3 length: 17
CDR3 DNA: TGTGCCAGCAGCTTAGGTATATTGTTCAGGGACGGCGACGAGCAGTACTTC
CDR3 protein: CASSLGILFRDGDEQYF

J gene: TRBJ2-7
V gene: TRBV30
D gene: -
clone size: -
CDR3 length: 11
CDR3 DNA: TGTGCTGGTCAGGGGACGTACGAGCAGTACTTC
CDR3 protein: CAGQGTYEQYF

J gene: TRBJ1-6
V gene: TRBV10-3
D gene: TRBD1
clone size: few
CDR3 length: 18
CDR3 DNA: TGTGCCATCAGTGAGCTCCTGGGACAGCCTTTTAATAATTCACCCCTCCACTTT
CDR3 protein: CAISELLGQPFNNSPLHF

J gene: TRBJ2-3
V gene: TRBV29-1
D gene: -
clone size: many
CDR3 length: 12
CDR3 DNA: TGCAGCGTTGGAGGGAGAGGGGATACGCAGTATTTT
CDR3 protein: CSVGGRGDTQYF

J gene: TRBJ2-7
V gene: TRBV10-3
D gene: TRBD1
clone size: many
CDR3 length: 15
CDR3 DNA: TGTGCCATCAGTGACGGACAGGGCCCCCATTACGAGCAGTACTTC
CDR3 protein: CAISDGQGPHYEQYF

J gene: TRBJ2-5
V gene: TRBV20-1
D gene: TRBD2
clone size: -
CDR3 length: 15
CDR3 DNA: TGCAGTGCCCTGACTAGCGGGAGCCCCTCGGAGACCCAGTACTTC
CDR3 protein: CSALTSGSPSETQYF

J gene: TRBJ2-6
V gene: TRBV28
D gene: TRBD1
clone size: -
CDR3 length: 18
CDR3 DNA: TGTGCCAGCAGTATCTCAGGGACAGGGGGTCCTGGGGCCAACGTCCTGACTTTC
CDR3 protein: CASSISGTGGPGANVLTF

J gene: TRBJ1-5
V gene: TRBV20-1
D gene: -
clone size: -
CDR3 length: 16
CDR3 DNA: TGCAGTGCTAGAGACAGGGGCATGGTAGGCAATCAGCCCCAGCATTTT
CDR3 protein: CSARDRGMVGNQPQHF

J gene: TRBJ2-7
V gene: TRBV2
D gene: TRBD2
clone size: -
CDR3 length: 14
CDR3 DNA: TGTGCCAGCAGTCGACTAGCGGGAGTATACGAGCAGTACTTC
CDR3 protein: CASSRLAGVYEQYF

J gene: TRBJ2-5
V gene: TRBV5-1
D gene: -
clone size: few
CDR3 length: 14
CDR3 DNA: TGCGCCAGCAGCCCGCAGGGATATCAAGAGACCCAGTACTTC
CDR3 protein: CASSPQGYQETQYF

J gene: TRBJ2-3
V gene: TRBV27
D gene: -
clone size: -
CDR3 length: 14
CDR3 DNA: TGTGCCAGCAGTTTCCCGGGAGTGGGTGATACGCAGTATTTT
CDR3 protein: CASSFPGVGDTQYF

J gene: TRBJ2-7
V gene: TRBV12-3/TRBV12-4
D gene: -
clone size: -
CDR3 length: 16
CDR3 DNA: TGTGCCAGCAGTTCTCGGGGGCGGGCGGGGACCTACGAGCAGTACTTC
CDR3 protein: CASSSRGRAGTYEQYF

J gene: TRBJ2-2
V gene: TRBV20-1
D gene: TRBD1
clone size: -
CDR3 length: 14
CDR3 DNA: TGCAGTGCCTTAGACAGGGGCTGGACCGGGGAGCTGTTTTTT
CDR3 protein: CSALDRGWTGELFF

J gene: TRBJ2-1
V gene: TRBV6-1
D gene: -
clone size: -
CDR3 length: 15
CDR3 DNA: TGTGCCAGCATGCCATCTCTAAGCTCCTACAATGAGCAGTTCTTC
CDR3 protein: CASMPSLSSYNEQFF

J gene: TRBJ2-5
V gene: TRBV6-6
D gene: -
clone size: -
CDR3 length: 13
CDR3 DNA: TGTGCCAGCAGTTCCCTGGGGAGGGAGACCCAGTACTTC
CDR3 protein: CASSSLGRETQYF

J gene: TRBJ2-7
V gene: TRBV11-2
D gene: -
clone size: -
CDR3 length: 15
CDR3 DNA: TGTGCCAGCAGCTTAGTCAAGGGGACGATCTACGAGCGGTACTTC
CDR3 protein: CASSLVKGTIYERYF

J gene: TRBJ2-3
V gene: TRBV2
D gene: -
clone size: -
CDR3 length: 15
CDR3 DNA: TGTGCCAGCAGGAGTACAGGGTCAAGCACAGATACGCAGTATTTT
CDR3 protein: CASRSTGSSTDTQYF

J gene: TRBJ2-3
V gene: TRBV12-3/TRBV12-4
D gene: -
clone size: many
CDR3 length: 12
CDR3 DNA: TGTGCCAGCAGTACATACACGAATACGCAGTATTTT
CDR3 protein: CASSTYTNTQYF

J gene: TRBJ2-3
V gene: TRBV25-1
D gene: -
clone size: few
CDR3 length: 15
CDR3 DNA: TGTGCCAGCAGTCCAACGACAGGATTGACAGATACGCAGTATTTT
CDR3 protein: CASSPTTGLTDTQYF

J gene: TRBJ2-1
V gene: TRBV6-2/TRBV6-3
D gene: TRBD2
clone size: -
CDR3 length: 17
CDR3 DNA: TGTGCCAGCAGTTCGCAAAGACTAGCGGGAGAGAGTAATGAGCAGTTCTTC
CDR3 protein: CASSSQRLAGESNEQFF

J gene: TRBJ2-5
V gene: TRBV11-2
D gene: TRBD1
clone size: -
CDR3 length: 16
CDR3 DNA: TGTGCCAGCAGCTTAGCCCCGGGACAGGGGGCTGAGACCCAGTACTTC
CDR3 protein: CASSLAPGQGAETQYF

J gene: TRBJ2-5
V gene: TRBV28
D gene: -
clone size: once
CDR3 length: 15
CDR3 DNA: TGTGCCAGCAGTCCACCCGGTGAAGGACAAGAGACCCAGGACTTC
CDR3 protein: CASSPPGEGQETQDF

J gene: TRBJ2-3
V gene: TRBV28
D gene: -
clone size: -
CDR3 length: 13
CDR3 DNA: TGTGCCATTGGCGGGACGCTGGGGGATACGCAGTATTTT
CDR3 protein: CAIGGTLGDTQYF

J gene: TRBJ2-3
V gene: TRBV7-2
D gene: -
clone size: few
CDR3 length: 13
CDR3 DNA: TGTGCCAGCAGCCCTACGACTTTCGATACGCAGTATTTT
CDR3 protein: CASSPTTFDTQYF

J gene: TRBJ1-5
V gene: TRBV4-1
D gene: -
clone size: -
CDR3 length: 16
CDR3 DNA: TGCGCCAGCAGCCAAGAAGGTGGATGGGTGACTCAGCCCCAGCATTTT
CDR3 protein: CASSQEGGWVTQPQHF

J gene: TRBJ2-2
V gene: TRBV29-1
D gene: -
clone size: -
CDR3 length: 11
CDR3 DNA: TGCAGCGCGGGTTACAACGGGGAGCTGTTTTTT
CDR3 protein: CSAGYNGELFF

J gene: TRBJ1-2
V gene: TRBV7-2
D gene: TRBD1
clone size: -
CDR3 length: 17
CDR3 DNA: TGTGCCGGCACCCCGGGGAAGAAAGGACAGGGGAGCTATGGCTACACCTTC
CDR3 protein: CAGTPGKKGQGSYGYTF

J gene: TRBJ2-1
V gene: TRBV28
D gene: TRBD2
clone size: -
CDR3 length: 14
CDR3 DNA: TGTGCCGGCATGACTAGCGGGAGTAGGGATGAGCAGTTCTTC
CDR3 protein: CAGMTSGSRDEQFF

J gene: TRBJ2-5
V gene: TRBV29-1
D gene: -
clone size: once
CDR3 length: 16
CDR3 DNA: TGCAGCGCCCGAGGGGGTCTTACTAGCGCTCAAGAGACCCAGTACTTC
CDR3 protein: CSARGGLTSAQETQYF

J gene: TRBJ2-4
V gene: TRBV27
D gene: TRBD1
clone size: few
CDR3 length: 13
CDR3 DNA: TGTGCCAGCTCTCATGGACAGGGAACGGAGCAGTACTTC
CDR3 protein: CASSHGQGTEQYF

J gene: TRBJ1-1
V gene: TRBV7-9
D gene: -
clone size: -
CDR3 length: 14
CDR3 DNA: TGTGCCAGCAGCTTGGAGGGTTCTACCGCTGAAGCTTTCTTT
CDR3 protein: CASSLEGSTAEAFF